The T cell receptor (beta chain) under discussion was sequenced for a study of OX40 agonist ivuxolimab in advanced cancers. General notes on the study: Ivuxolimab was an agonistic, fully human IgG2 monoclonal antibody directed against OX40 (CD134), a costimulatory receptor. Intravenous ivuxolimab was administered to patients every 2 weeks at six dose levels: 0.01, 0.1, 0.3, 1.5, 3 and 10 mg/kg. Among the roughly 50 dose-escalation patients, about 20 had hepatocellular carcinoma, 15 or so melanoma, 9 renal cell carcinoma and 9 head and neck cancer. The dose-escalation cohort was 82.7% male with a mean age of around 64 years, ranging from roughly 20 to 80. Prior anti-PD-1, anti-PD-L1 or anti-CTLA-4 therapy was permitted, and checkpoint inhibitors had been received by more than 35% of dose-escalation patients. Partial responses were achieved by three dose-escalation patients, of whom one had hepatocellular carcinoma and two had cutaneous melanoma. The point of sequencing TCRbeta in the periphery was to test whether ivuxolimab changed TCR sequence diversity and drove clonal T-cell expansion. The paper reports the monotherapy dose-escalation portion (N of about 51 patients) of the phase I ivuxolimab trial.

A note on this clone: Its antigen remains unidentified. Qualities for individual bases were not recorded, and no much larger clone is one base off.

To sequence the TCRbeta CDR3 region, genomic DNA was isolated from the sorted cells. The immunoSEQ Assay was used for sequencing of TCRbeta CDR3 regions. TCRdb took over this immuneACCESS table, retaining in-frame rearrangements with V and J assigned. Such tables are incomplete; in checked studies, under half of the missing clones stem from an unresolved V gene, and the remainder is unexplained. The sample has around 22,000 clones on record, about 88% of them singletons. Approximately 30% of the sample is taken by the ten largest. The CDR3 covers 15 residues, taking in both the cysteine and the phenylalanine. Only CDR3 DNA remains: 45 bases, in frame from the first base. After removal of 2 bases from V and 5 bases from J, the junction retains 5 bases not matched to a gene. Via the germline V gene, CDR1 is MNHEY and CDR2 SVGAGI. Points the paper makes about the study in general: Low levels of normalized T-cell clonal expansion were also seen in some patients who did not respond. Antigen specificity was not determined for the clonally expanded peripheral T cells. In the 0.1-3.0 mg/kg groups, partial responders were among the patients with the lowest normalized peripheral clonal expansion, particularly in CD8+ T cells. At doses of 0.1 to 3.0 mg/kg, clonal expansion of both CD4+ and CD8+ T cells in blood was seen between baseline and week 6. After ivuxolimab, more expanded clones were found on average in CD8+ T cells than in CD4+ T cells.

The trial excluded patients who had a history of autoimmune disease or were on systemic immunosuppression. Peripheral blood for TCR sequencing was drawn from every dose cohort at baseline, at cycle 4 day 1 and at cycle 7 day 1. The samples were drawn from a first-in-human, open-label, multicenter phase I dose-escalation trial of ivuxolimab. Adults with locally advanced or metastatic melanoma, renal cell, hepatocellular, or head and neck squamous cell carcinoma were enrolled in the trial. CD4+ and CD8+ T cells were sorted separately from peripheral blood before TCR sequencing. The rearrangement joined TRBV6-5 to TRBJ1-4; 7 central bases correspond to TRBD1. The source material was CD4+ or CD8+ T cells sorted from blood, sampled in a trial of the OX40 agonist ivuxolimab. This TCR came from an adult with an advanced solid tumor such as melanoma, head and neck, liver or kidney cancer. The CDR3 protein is CASSYTTGRNEKLFF. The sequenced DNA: TGTGCCAGCAGTTACACGACAGGGCGCAATGAAAAACTGTTTTTT.